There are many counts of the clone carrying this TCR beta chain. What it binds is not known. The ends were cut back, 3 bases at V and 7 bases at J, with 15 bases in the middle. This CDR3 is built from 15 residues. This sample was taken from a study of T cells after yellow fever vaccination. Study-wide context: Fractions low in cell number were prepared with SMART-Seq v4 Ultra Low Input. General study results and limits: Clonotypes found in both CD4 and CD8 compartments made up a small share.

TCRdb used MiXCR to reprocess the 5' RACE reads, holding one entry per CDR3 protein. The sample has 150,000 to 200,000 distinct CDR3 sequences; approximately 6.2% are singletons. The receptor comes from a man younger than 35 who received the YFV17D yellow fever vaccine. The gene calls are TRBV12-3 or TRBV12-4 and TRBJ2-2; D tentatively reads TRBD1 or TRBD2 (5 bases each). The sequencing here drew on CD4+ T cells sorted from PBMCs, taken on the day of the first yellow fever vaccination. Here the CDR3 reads CASSLGPHGDGELFF. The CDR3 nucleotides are TGTGCCAGCAGTTTGGGACCACATGGGGACGGGGAGCTGTTTTTT.